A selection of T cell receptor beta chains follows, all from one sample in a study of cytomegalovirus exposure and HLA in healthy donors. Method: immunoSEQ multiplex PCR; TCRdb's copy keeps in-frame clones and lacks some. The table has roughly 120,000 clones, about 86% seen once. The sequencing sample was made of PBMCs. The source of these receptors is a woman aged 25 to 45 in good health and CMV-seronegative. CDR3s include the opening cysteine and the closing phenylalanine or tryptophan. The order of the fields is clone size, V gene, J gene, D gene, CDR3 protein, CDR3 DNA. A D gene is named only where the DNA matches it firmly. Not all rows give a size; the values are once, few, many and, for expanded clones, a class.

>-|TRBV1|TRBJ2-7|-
CTSSQVLRDPYEQYF
TGCACCAGCAGCCAAGTTTTGCGGGACCCCTACGAGCAGTACTTC
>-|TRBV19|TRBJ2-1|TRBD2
CASSMALAGDYNEQFF
TGTGCCAGTAGTATGGCACTAGCGGGAGACTACAATGAGCAGTTCTTC
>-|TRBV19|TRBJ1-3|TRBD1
CASTTQGAGNTIYF
TGTGCCAGTACCACACAGGGGGCTGGAAACACCATATATTTT
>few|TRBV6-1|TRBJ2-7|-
CASSDLVSYEQYF
TGTGCCAGCAGTGATTTAGTAAGCTACGAGCAGTACTTC
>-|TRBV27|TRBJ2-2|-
CASSFISFANTGELFF
TGTGCCAGCAGTTTCATTAGTTTCGCGAACACCGGGGAGCTGTTTTTT
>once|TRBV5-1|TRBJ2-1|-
CASSLTPGSVEQFF
TGCGCCAGCAGCTTGACTCCCGGTTCCGTTGAGCAGTTCTTC
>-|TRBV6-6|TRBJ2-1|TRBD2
CASSSLAGSYNEQFF
TGTGCCAGCAGTTCCCTAGCGGGCTCCTACAATGAGCAGTTCTTC
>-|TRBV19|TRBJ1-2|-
CASSRVGEGYGYTF
TGTGCCAGTAGTCGTGTGGGAGAAGGCTATGGCTACACCTTC
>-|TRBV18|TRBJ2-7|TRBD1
CASSRQGSYEQYF
TGTGCCAGCTCAAGACAGGGCTCCTACGAGCAGTACTTC
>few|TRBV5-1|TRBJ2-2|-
CASSQKGGAGELFF
TGCGCCAGCAGCCAAAAGGGGGGGGCCGGGGAGCTGTTTTTT
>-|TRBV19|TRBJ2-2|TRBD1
CASRHTGVPGELFF
TGTGCCAGTAGGCATACAGGGGTGCCCGGGGAGCTGTTTTTT
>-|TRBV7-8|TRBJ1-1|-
CASSLGQNTEAFF
TGTGCCAGCAGCTTGGGACAGAACACTGAAGCTTTCTTT
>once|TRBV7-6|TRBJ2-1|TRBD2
CASSSRTSGSSYNEQFF
TGTGCCAGCAGCTCACGGACTAGCGGGAGTTCCTACAATGAGCAGTTCTTC
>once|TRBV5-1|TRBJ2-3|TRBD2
CASSLGQASGSSTDTQYF
TGCGCCAGCAGCTTGGGACAGGCTAGCGGGTCTAGCACAGATACGCAGTATTTT
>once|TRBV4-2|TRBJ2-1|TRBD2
CASSRTTSGSDYNEQFF
TGTGCCAGCAGCCGAACGACTAGCGGGAGCGATTACAATGAGCAGTTCTTC
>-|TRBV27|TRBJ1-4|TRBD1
CASSTKTGGDEKLFF
TGTGCCAGCAGTACTAAGACAGGGGGGGATGAAAAACTGTTTTTT
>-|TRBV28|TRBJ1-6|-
CAINLRGENSPLHF
TGTGCCATTAATCTCCGGGGTGAAAATTCACCCCTCCACTTT
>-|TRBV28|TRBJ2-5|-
CASSPPDRTETQYF
TGTGCCAGCAGTCCCCCTGACAGAACAGAGACCCAGTACTTC
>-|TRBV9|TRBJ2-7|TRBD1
CASSSNPGTGSYEQYF
TGTGCCAGCAGCAGCAACCCCGGGACAGGGTCCTACGAGCAGTACTTC
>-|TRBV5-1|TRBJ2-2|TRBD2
CASSERLAGTGELFF
TGCGCCAGCAGCGAGAGACTAGCGGGCACCGGGGAGCTGTTTTTT
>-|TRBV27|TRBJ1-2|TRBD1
CASRTYRQGDYGYTF
TGTGCCAGCAGGACATACCGACAGGGGGACTATGGCTACACCTTC
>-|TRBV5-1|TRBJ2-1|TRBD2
CASSLDTSGVNEQFF
TGCGCCAGCAGCTTGGACACTAGCGGGGTCAATGAGCAGTTCTTC
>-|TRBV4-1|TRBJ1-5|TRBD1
CASSQDWDTGGEQPQHF
TGCGCCAGCAGCCAAGATTGGGACACAGGGGGTGAACAGCCCCAGCATTTT
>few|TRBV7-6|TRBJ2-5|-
CASSSSEMEQETQYF
TGTGCCAGCAGCTCCTCGGAGATGGAGCAAGAGACCCAGTACTTC
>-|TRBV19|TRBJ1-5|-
CASSTDSRRGQPQHF
TGTGCCAGTAGTACTGACAGTCGTAGAGGTCAGCCCCAGCATTTT
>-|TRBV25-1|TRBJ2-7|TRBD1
CASSADRLSSYEQYF
TGTGCCAGCAGTGCGGACAGGCTTTCCTCCTACGAGCAGTACTTC
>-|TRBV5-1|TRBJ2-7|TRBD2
CASSAAGLAGGYEQYF
TGCGCCAGCAGCGCGGCGGGACTAGCGGGGGGCTACGAGCAGTACTTC
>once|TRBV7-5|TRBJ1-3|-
CVRSLAQGVGNTIYF
TGTGTCAGAAGCTTAGCGCAAGGGGTTGGAAACACCATATATTTT
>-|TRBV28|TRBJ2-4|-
CASTAREDKNIQYF
TGTGCCAGCACCGCCAGGGAGGACAAAAACATTCAGTACTTC
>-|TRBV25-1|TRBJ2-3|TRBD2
CASSEFAREGPDTQYF
TGTGCCAGCAGTGAATTTGCGCGGGAGGGCCCCGATACGCAGTATTTT
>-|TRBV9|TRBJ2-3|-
CASSKRGGVVGTDTQYF
TGTGCCAGCAGTAAAAGAGGGGGGGTTGTAGGCACAGATACGCAGTATTTT
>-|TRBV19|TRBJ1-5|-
CASSVGAWVSNQPQHF
TGTGCCAGTAGTGTAGGGGCGTGGGTTAGCAATCAGCCCCAGCATTTT
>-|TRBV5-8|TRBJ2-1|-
CASSRSSGRRWYNEQFF
TGTGCCAGCAGCAGGTCGTCCGGGAGACGGTGGTACAATGAGCAGTTCTTC
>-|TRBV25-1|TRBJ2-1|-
CASEPTTRNEQFF
TGTGCCAGCGAGCCGACAACACGCAATGAGCAGTTCTTC
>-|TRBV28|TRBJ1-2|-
CASSDGQSVYYGYTF
TGTGCCAGCAGCGACGGACAGTCCGTCTACTATGGCTACACCTTC
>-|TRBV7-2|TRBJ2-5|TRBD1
CASSEQGEETQYF
TGTGCCAGCAGCGAACAGGGGGAAGAGACCCAGTACTTC
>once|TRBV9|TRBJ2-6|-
CASSVAHAAGANVLTF
TGTGCCAGCAGCGTAGCCCACGCAGCTGGGGCCAACGTCCTGACTTTC
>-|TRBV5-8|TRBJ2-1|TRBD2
CASSLVRTSGRGNEQFF
TGTGCCAGCAGCTTGGTAAGGACTAGCGGGAGAGGGAATGAGCAGTTCTTC
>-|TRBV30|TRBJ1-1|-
CAWSVGHRTEAFF
TGTGCCTGGAGTGTGGGACATCGCACTGAAGCTTTCTTT
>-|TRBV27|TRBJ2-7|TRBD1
CASSPTGTGGVEQYF
TGTGCCAGCAGTCCAACCGGGACAGGGGGTGTCGAGCAGTACTTC
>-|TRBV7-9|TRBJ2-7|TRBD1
CASRGQGYEQYF
TGTGCCAGCAGGGGACAGGGGTACGAGCAGTACTTC
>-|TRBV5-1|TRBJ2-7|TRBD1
CASSSPTGTLTYEQYF
TGCGCCAGCAGCTCTCCGACAGGGACCTTGACCTACGAGCAGTACTTC
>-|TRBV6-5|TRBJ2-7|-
CASSYVPGDEQYF
TGTGCCAGCAGTTACGTGCCGGGTGACGAGCAGTACTTC
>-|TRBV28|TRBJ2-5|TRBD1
CASNDRDQETQYF
TGTGCCAGTAACGACAGGGACCAAGAGACCCAGTACTTC
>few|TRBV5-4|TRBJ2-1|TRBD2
CASSLASGTTWFF
TGTGCCAGCAGCTTGGCCTCCGGGACTACCTGGTTCTTC
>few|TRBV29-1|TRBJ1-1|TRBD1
CSVGGRGEAFF
TGCAGCGTAGGGGGCCGTGGTGAAGCTTTCTTT
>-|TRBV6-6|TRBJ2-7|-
CASSYSRLEEYYEQYF
TGTGCCAGCAGTTACTCACGACTAGAAGAATACTACGAGCAGTACTTC
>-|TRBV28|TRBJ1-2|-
CASSFQFDYGYTF
TGTGCCAGCAGTTTCCAATTTGACTATGGCTACACCTTC
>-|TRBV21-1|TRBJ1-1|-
CATSDRSNTEAFF
TGTGCCACATCGGACAGGAGCAACACTGAAGCTTTCTTT
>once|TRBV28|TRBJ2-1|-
CASSLDSGKQFF
TGTGCCAGCAGTTTAGATAGCGGAAAGCAGTTCTTC